The 29 T cell receptor beta chains listed next were all sequenced from one sample in a study of blood T cell repertoires in COVID-19. Repertoires were generated with immunoSEQ multiplex PCR, while TCRdb's copy carries only in-frame clones and drops some. This sample has more than 35,000 clones, with 69% found just once. The sample comprised peripheral blood. These receptor sequences come from an older man with acute or convalescent COVID-19.

In its sample, this clone was seen many times. V is TRBV27 and J is TRBJ1-1, with 11 bases matching TRBD1. In germline, CDR1 is MNHEY, CDR2 SMNVEV (reference sequence). V trimming: 6 bases; J trimming: 1 base; junction bases outside the gene matches: 13. This CDR3 comprises 18 residues. In DNA form, the CDR3 reads TGTGCCAGCAGCCTACAAGGACAGGGGGCCAATAGGAACACTGAAGCTTTCTTT. Its protein product is CASSLQGQGANRNTEAFF.

The chain links TRBV2 to TRBJ2-2, with D possibly TRBD2 on 5 matching bases. This CDR3 is built from 13 residues. Trimming shortened V by 6 bases and J by 4 bases, and 9 bases separated the two germline ends. From germline, CDR1 is SNHLY and CDR2 FYNNEI. The CDR3 region is CASRLGSTGELFF. The CDR3 DNA reads as TGTGCCAGCAGGCTGGGGAGCACCGGGGAGCTGTTTTTT.

The rearrangement uses TRBV3-1 (or the pseudogene TRBV3-2) and TRBJ1-1; weak D call: TRBD1 (6 bases). Between the trimmed V and J ends, which lost 2 bases and 2 bases, there was a span of 18 bases. Germline-derived CDR1 and CDR2 are LGHDT and YNNKEL (reference sequence). This CDR3 is built from 17 residues. The CDR3, as DNA: TGTGCCAGCAGCCAAACGACAGGCTGGCTCTTTAACACTGAAGCTTTCTTT. This gives the protein CASSQTTGWLFNTEAFF.

The genes are TRBV6-2 or TRBV6-3 and TRBJ1-1; 8 nucleotides agree with TRBD1. V was pared by 4 bases and J by 7 bases, with 5 bases of the junction left unmatched. CDR3 length: 13 amino acids. Germline V lookup: CDR1 MNHEY, CDR2 SVGEGT. CDR3 sequence: CASSLDRDGEAFF. CDR3 DNA sequence: TGTGCCAGCAGTTTGGACAGGGATGGTGAAGCTTTCTTT.

This clone is medium-sized (0.01 to 0.1%). V gene TRBV6-5 combines with J gene TRBJ1-5, with TRBD1 identical over 8 bases. The CDR3 length is 14 residues. Germline CDR1 and CDR2: MNHEY and SVGAGI. The V gene end was trimmed by 5 bases and the J gene end by 1 base; junction bases not matched to a gene: 1. CDR3 protein: CASSHRGSNQPQHF. CDR3 coding DNA: TGTGCCAGCAGTCACAGGGGGAGCAATCAGCCCCAGCATTTT.

This chain joins TRBV15 and TRBJ1-2; D is uncertain. CDR1 is LNHNV, CDR2 YYDKDF, per germline (reference sequence). The CDR3 length is 15 residues. Trimming left V 3 bases short and J 0 bases short, with 11 bases between. The CDR3 reads CATSSPTDSNYGYTF. The CDR3 nucleotides read TGTGCCACCAGCAGCCCAACAGATTCTAACTATGGCTACACCTTC.

In this sample, this clone turned up a few times. The V call is TRBV5-8, the J call TRBJ1-5, with D possibly being TRBD1 (5 bases). Germline V lookup: CDR1 SGHTS, CDR2 YDEGEE. Trimming removed 4 bases at V and 5 bases at J, with 13 bases between. The CDR3 covers 14 residues. CDR3 in DNA: TGTGCCAGCAGCGAAGGACAAGGAGATCAGCCCCAGCATTTT. Translating gives CASSEGQGDQPQHF.

The chain joins TRBV5-1 to TRBJ1-1; 8 positions match TRBD1. The CDR3 contains 15 residues. Germline trimming cut 4 bases from V and 11 bases from J; bases unmatched to any gene: 16. The V gene's germline CDR1 is SGHRS and CDR2 YFSETQ. CDR3 bases: TGCGCCAGCAGCAAAGGACAGGGTCTGAGATCCGGCGCTTTCTTT. Amino acid sequence: CASSKGQGLRSGAFF. The entire variable domain, with the rest obtained from reference TRBV5-1 and TRBJ1-1, is as follows: KAGVTQTPRYLIKTRGQQVTLSCSPISGHRSVSWYQQTPGQGLQFLFEYFSETQRNKGNFPGRFSGRQFSNSRSEMNVSTLELGDSALYLCASSKGQGLRSGAFFGQGTRLTVV.

Remarks on this clone: The sample carries other DNA sequences with the same CDR3. V and J are TRBV10-3 and TRBJ1-6, with D hard to call. Trimming removed 4 bases at V and 7 bases at J, with 8 bases between. CDR3 length: 13 residues. Germline V gives CDR1 ENHRY, CDR2 SYGVKD. The CDR3 here is CAISGWANSPLHF. The CDR3, as DNA: TGTGCCATCAGTGGGTGGGCCAATTCACCCCTCCACTTT.

The chain combines TRBV30 with TRBJ2-1; the D is unclear. This CDR3 region has 12 residues. The V gene lost 1 base and the J gene lost 9 bases, with 10 bases spanning the gap. The germline V gene has CDR1 GTSNPN and CDR2 SVGIG (reference sequence). CDR3 coding DNA: TGTGCCTGGAGTGGGCCGGGTCTTGAGCAGTTCTTC. Translating gives CAWSGPGLEQFF.

This clone was found once. The rearrangement uses TRBV2 and TRBJ1-1, with TRBD1 as a possible D gene (5 bases). The CDR3 spans 13 residues. The V gene's germline CDR1 is SNHLY and CDR2 FYNNEI. Trimming pared 6 bases from V and 5 bases from J, leaving 13 bases between. The CDR3 DNA follows: TGTGCCAGCAGCTCTCGCCGGGGGACTGAAGCTTTCTTT. As protein: CASSSRRGTEAFF.

The rearrangement joins TRBV18 to TRBJ2-7; tentative D call: TRBD1 (5 bases). Trimming shortened V by 3 bases and J by 4 bases, and 13 bases separated the two germline ends. CDR3 size: 14 residues. Germline V gene sequence: CDR1 KGHSH, CDR2 LQKENI. CDR3 bases: TGTGCCAGCTCACCCTCAGGGTTAGTTTACGAGCAGTACTTC. Translation: CASSPSGLVYEQYF.

A few counts support this clone. The rearrangement uses TRBV6-6 and TRBJ1-2, with D perhaps matching TRBD1 (6 bases). Germline V CDR1 and CDR2: MNHNY, SVGAGI (reference sequence). The length of the CDR3 is 15 residues. V was cut by 4 bases and J by 6 bases, with 18 bases left in between. CDR3 in amino acids: CASSWRGGATDGYTF. CDR3 DNA: TGTGCCAGCAGTTGGCGGGGGGGGGCGACGGATGGCTACACCTTC.

The CDR3, as DNA: TGTGCCAGTAGTATAGTTAAGAGCGAGGTCACAGATACGCAGTATTTT. Translating gives CASSIVKSEVTDTQYF. V gene TRBV19 combines with J gene TRBJ2-3; D unresolved. V shed 1 base and J shed 2 bases, with 13 bases lying between them. In germline, CDR1 is LNHDA, CDR2 SQIVND (reference sequence). This CDR3 comprises 16 residues.

This clone has a single count. The rearrangement joins TRBV6-6 to TRBJ1-4; D remains ambiguous. Germline V lookup: CDR1 MNHNY, CDR2 SVGAGI (reference sequence). V was pared by 8 bases and J by 3 bases, with 4 bases between. The CDR3 spans 11 residues. The CDR3 DNA reads as TGTGCCAGCGAGTCTAATGAAAAACTGTTTTTT. Translation gives CASESNEKLFF.

The V gene is TRBV20-1, the J gene TRBJ1-1; no definite D call. CDR3 size: 11 residues. Trimming shortened V by 1 base and J by 8 bases, and 8 bases separated the two germline ends. CDR1 is DFQATT, CDR2 SNEGSKA, per germline (reference sequence). DNA of the CDR3: TGCAGTGCTAGAGGTGGGCCCGAAGCTTTCTTT. Encoded protein: CSARGGPEAFF.

The chain recombines TRBV7-8 with TRBJ2-3; TRBD1 is a possible D gene (6 bases). CDR3 length equals 16 residues. In germline, CDR1 is SGHVS, CDR2 FQNEAQ. The V and J ends lost 5 bases and 3 bases respectively, with 18 bases between them. This CDR3 is CASSPMAAGATDTQYF. The CDR3 DNA follows: TGTGCCAGCAGCCCTATGGCGGCAGGGGCAACAGATACGCAGTATTTT.

This clone was detected once. The gene calls are TRBV30 and TRBJ1-3; 7 bases are shared with TRBD1. Germline assignment: CDR1 GTSNPN and CDR2 SVGIG (reference sequence). V lost 2 bases, J lost 4 bases, and 2 bases stayed unmatched. This CDR3 region has 13 residues. The CDR3 DNA is TGTGCCTGGAGTTGGGGACAGGGAAACACCATATATTTT. As protein: CAWSWGQGNTIYF.

V usage is TRBV3-1 (or the pseudogene TRBV3-2) and J usage is TRBJ2-1; 10 nucleotides line up with TRBD2. This CDR3 contains 16 residues. V was pared by 0 bases and J by 10 bases, with 9 bases of the junction left unmatched. Germline V gene lookup returns CDR1 LGHDT and CDR2 YNNKEL (reference sequence). The CDR3 loop reads CASSQDEAGGPREQFF. As DNA, the CDR3 is TGTGCCAGCAGCCAAGATGAAGCGGGAGGGCCAAGGGAGCAGTTCTTC.

The gene calls are TRBV28 and TRBJ2-6; a possible D gene is TRBD2 (6 bases). In germline, CDR1 is MDHEN, CDR2 SYDVKM. The CDR3 runs 15 residues. V lost 2 bases to trimming and J lost 3 bases, with 8 bases between them. This CDR3 is CASSLPGVGANVLTF. As DNA, the CDR3 is TGTGCCAGCAGTTTACCGGGAGTTGGGGCCAACGTCCTGACTTTC.

The gene calls are TRBV20-1 and TRBJ2-7; tentative D call: TRBD1 (6 bases). Trimming pared 3 bases from V and 5 bases from J, leaving 14 bases between. Germline CDR1 is DFQATT and CDR2 is SNEGSKA (reference sequence). The CDR3 has 13 amino acids. The CDR3 DNA follows: TGCAGTGCTAGTTCAGGGACAATCGACGAGCAGTACTTC. Its protein product is CSASSGTIDEQYF.

V and J are TRBV6-5 and TRBJ1-2; tentatively, D is TRBD1 (6 bases). Trimming took off 1 base at V and 6 bases at J, with 9 bases between the two ends. Germline assignment: CDR1 MNHEY and CDR2 SVGAGI. The length of the CDR3 is 13 residues. CDR3 coding DNA: TGTGCCAGCAGTTACTTCCAGGGGAATGGCTACACCTTC. Amino acid sequence: CASSYFQGNGYTF.

The CDR3 nucleotides are TGTGCCAGCAGCTTATTCTCTAGCGGATACTACAATGAGCAGTTCTTC. Translation: CASSLFSSGYYNEQFF. J is TRBJ2-1 and V is TRBV11-2, with 7 bases matching TRBD2. Germline loops: CDR1 SGHAT, CDR2 FQNNGV. V lost 2 bases to trimming and J lost 3 bases; unmatched junction nucleotides: 7. CDR3 size: 16 residues.

This clone has only a few counts. V and J are TRBV7-2 and TRBJ1-6; the D gene is possibly TRBD1 (5 bases). V lost 2 bases, J lost 9 bases, and 20 bases lay in between. The CDR3 consists of 17 residues. Germline values: CDR1 SGHTA, CDR2 FQGNSA. DNA of the CDR3: TGTGCCAGCAGCTTATACCCCTCGCACCGGGGGGGTTCACCCCTCCACTTT. Protein: CASSLYPSHRGGSPLHF.

The rearrangement links TRBV5-4 to TRBJ2-5; 7 bases are a match to TRBD2. Trimming cost V 0 bases and J 4 bases; bases outside gene matches: 3. CDR3 size: 14 residues. The germline gives CDR1 SGHNT, CDR2 YYREEE (reference sequence). The DNA for the CDR3 is TGTGCCAGCAGCTTGGGGGGAGGGCGAGAGACCCAGTACTTC. Protein sequence: CASSLGGGRETQYF.

The chain is built from TRBV6-5 and TRBJ1-1; no clear D gene. From germline, CDR1 is MNHEY and CDR2 SVGAGI. The CDR3 loop spans 13 amino acids. V was clipped by 6 bases and J by 1 base, with 9 bases between them. The CDR3 nucleotides are TGTGCCAGCAGGAGGCTGGGGAACACTGAAGCTTTCTTT. This gives the protein CASRRLGNTEAFF.

By sample share, this clone is medium-sized (0.01 to 0.1%). The rearrangement uses TRBV19 and TRBJ2-2; D remains unclear. Trimming took off 5 bases at V and 5 bases at J, with 6 bases between the two ends. The V gene's germline CDR1 is LNHDA and CDR2 SQIVND (reference sequence). The CDR3 length is 12 residues. The CDR3 sequence: CASSPGTGELFF. The CDR3, as DNA: TGTGCCAGTAGTCCCGGGACCGGGGAGCTGTTTTTT. The full variable domain, in which reference TRBV19 and TRBJ2-2 provide the parts outside the CDR3, is DGGITQSPKYLFRKEGQNVTLSCEQNLNHDAMYWYRQDPGQGLRLIYYSQIVNDFQKGDIAEGYSVSREKKESFPLTVTSAQKNPTAFYLCASSPGTGELFFGEGSRLTVL.

The V and J genes are TRBV20-1 and TRBJ1-1, with TRBD1 matching 7 bases. The V gene's germline CDR1 is DFQATT and CDR2 SNEGSKA (reference sequence). The CDR3 covers 14 residues. Trimming removed 3 bases from V and 10 bases from J; junction bases left unmatched: 14. CDR3 DNA sequence: TGCAGTGCTAGTGGACAGGCTGGGTCTGTGGGAGCTTTCTTT. It encodes CSASGQAGSVGAFF.

The J gene is TRBJ2-5, the V gene TRBV18; 10 bases line up with TRBD2. Germline assignment: CDR1 KGHSH and CDR2 LQKENI. The CDR3 loop spans 17 amino acids. The ends lost 0 bases at V and 5 bases at J; junction bases unmatched: 9. CDR3 sequence: CASSPPGIAGGAETQYF. CDR3 nucleotides: TGTGCCAGCTCACCACCGGGGATAGCGGGGGGCGCGGAGACCCAGTACTTC.